This TCR beta chain was retrieved from a study of control samples from healthy donors and cancer patients. Sequencing used immunoSEQ multiplex PCR; TCRdb keeps in-frame clones, though not all of them. The sample shows about 130,000 clones, around nine tenths of them seen only once. V gave up 2 bases and J gave up 4 bases, with 9 bases separating them. Germline V lookup: CDR1 MNHEY, CDR2 SVGEGT. The CDR3 is 14 residues long. This chain connects TRBV6-2 or TRBV6-3 to TRBJ1-5; D gene unclear. This TCR came from a man between 50 and 59 years old in good health. What was sequenced was blood. The CDR3 DNA sequence: TGTGCCAGCAGTTACCTGGAGGCAAATCAGCCCCAGCATTTT. Translated: CASSYLEANQPQHF.